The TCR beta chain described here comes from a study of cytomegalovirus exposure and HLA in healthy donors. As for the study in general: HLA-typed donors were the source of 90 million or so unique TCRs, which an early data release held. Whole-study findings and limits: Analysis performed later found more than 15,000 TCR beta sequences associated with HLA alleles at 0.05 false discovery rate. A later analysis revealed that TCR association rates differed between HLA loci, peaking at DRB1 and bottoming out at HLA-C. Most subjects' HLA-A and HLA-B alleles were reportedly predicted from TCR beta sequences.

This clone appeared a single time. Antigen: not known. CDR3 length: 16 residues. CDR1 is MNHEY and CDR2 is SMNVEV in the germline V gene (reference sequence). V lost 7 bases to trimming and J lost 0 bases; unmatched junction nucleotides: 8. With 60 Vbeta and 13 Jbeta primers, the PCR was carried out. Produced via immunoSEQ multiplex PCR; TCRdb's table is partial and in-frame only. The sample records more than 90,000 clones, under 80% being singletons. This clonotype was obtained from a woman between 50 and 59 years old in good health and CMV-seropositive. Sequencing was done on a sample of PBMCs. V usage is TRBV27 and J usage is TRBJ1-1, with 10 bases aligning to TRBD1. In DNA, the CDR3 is TGTGCCAGCACCGCGGGACAGGGGATCATGAACACTGAAGCTTTCTTT. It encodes CASTAGQGIMNTEAFF.